These 11 T cell receptor beta chains came from one sample sequenced in a study of blood T cell repertoires in COVID-19. TCRdb keeps only in-frame clones here, not all; method: immunoSEQ multiplex PCR. The sample lists 240,000 or so clones; about 86% were seen once. The sequenced sample was peripheral blood. These receptors were taken from a young woman who had recovered from COVID-19.

J is TRBJ2-1 and V is TRBV7-3; 12 bases agree with TRBD2. The germline V gene has CDR1 SGHTA and CDR2 FQGTGA. Trimming cost V 5 bases and J 4 bases; bases outside gene matches: 9. The length of the CDR3 is 17 residues. The chain's CDR3 is CASSPDFTSGGYNEQFF. CDR3 nucleotide sequence: TGTGCCAGCAGCCCAGATTTTACTAGCGGGGGGTACAATGAGCAGTTCTTC.

The chain couples TRBV19 to TRBJ2-2; 9 nucleotides line up with TRBD1. Germline lookup yields CDR1 LNHDA and CDR2 SQIVND (reference sequence). The CDR3 runs to 14 residues. Losses at the gene ends were 8 bases for V and 6 bases for J; bases not matched to a gene: 7. The CDR3: CASYRDRAAGELFF. DNA for the CDR3: TGTGCCAGTTACAGGGACAGGGCGGCCGGGGAGCTGTTTTTT. Based on the CDR3 plus reference TRBV19 and TRBJ2-2, the full variable domain is DGGITQSPKYLFRKEGQNVTLSCEQNLNHDAMYWYRQDPGQGLRLIYYSQIVNDFQKGDIAEGYSVSREKKESFPLTVTSAQKNPTAFYLCASYRDRAAGELFFGEGSRLTVL.

This clone occurred once. CDR3 region: CASSQRDTKITDTQYF. DNA of the CDR3: TGTGCCAGCTCACAGAGAGATACTAAAATCACAGATACGCAGTATTTT. The chain uses TRBV18 and TRBJ2-3; D call uncertain. Between the trimmed V and J ends, which lost 4 bases and 2 bases, there was a span of 16 bases. The germline CDR1 and CDR2 sequences are KGHSH and LQKENI. CDR3 length equals 16 residues.

The J gene is TRBJ2-5, the V gene TRBV7-3, with D possibly TRBD2 on 7 matching bases. Germline CDR1 and CDR2: SGHTA and FQGTGA. The ends were cut back, 2 bases at V and 5 bases at J, with 15 bases in the middle. The CDR3 has 15 amino acids. The CDR3 region has the DNA TGTGCCAGCAGCTTATATGGGGGGGCTCTGGAGACCCAGTACTTC. Translating gives CASSLYGGALETQYF.

This clone was observed a few times. This chain connects TRBV2 to TRBJ1-1; D remains ambiguous. Germline V CDR1 and CDR2: SNHLY, FYNNEI. Deletions cut 10 bases from V and 1 base from J, with 10 bases between. The CDR3 loop spans 12 amino acids. CDR3 in DNA: TGTGCCATACTTACTGAGAACACTGAAGCTTTCTTT. Protein product: CAILTENTEAFF.

The chain carries TRBV9 and TRBJ2-7, with TRBD1 as a possible D gene (6 bases). V was shortened by 4 bases and J by 3 bases, with 8 bases between the two germline ends. There are 12 residues in the CDR3. CDR1 is SGDLS, CDR2 YYNGEE, per germline. The CDR3 loop is CASSSDSYEQYF. The CDR3 nucleotides are TGTGCCAGCAGCTCGGACAGCTACGAGCAGTACTTC.

The chain recombines TRBV5-1 with TRBJ1-5; D is perhaps TRBD1 (6 bases). The germline V and J ends were trimmed by 4 bases and 0 bases, with 14 bases remaining between them. Germline lookup yields CDR1 SGHRS and CDR2 YFSETQ. This CDR3 has 16 amino acids. The CDR3 spells CASSLTGSYSNQPQHF. CDR3 nucleotide sequence: TGCGCCAGCAGCCTCACAGGGAGCTATAGCAATCAGCCCCAGCATTTT.

The chain uses TRBV7-3 and TRBJ2-1, with 9 positions matching TRBD2. J lost 3 bases, V lost 5 bases, and 8 bases had no gene match. The CDR3 runs 16 residues. Germline values: CDR1 SGHTA, CDR2 FQGTGA. The CDR3 bases are TGTGCCAGCAGCCTGTCTAGCGGGGCGGGCTACAATGAGCAGTTCTTC. As protein: CASSLSSGAGYNEQFF.

The chain employs TRBV7-3 and TRBJ2-3, with 8 bases lining up with TRBD2. With V trimmed by 4 bases and J by 2 bases, 5 bases remained unmatched. From germline, CDR1 is SGHTA and CDR2 FQGTGA. This CDR3 is built from 15 residues. The CDR3, as DNA: TGTGCCAGCAGCTCCGGGACTAGTCCCACAGATACGCAGTATTTT. Its protein is CASSSGTSPTDTQYF.

This rearrangement joins TRBV7-7 to TRBJ1-3; 7 nucleotides align to TRBD1. V shed 5 bases, J shed 2 bases, and the junction held 3 bases outside the gene matches. Germline CDR1 SSHAT, CDR2 FNYEAQ (reference sequence). The CDR3 spans 14 residues. The CDR3 spells CASSAGTAGNTIYF. In nucleotides, the CDR3 is TGTGCCAGCAGCGCCGGGACAGCTGGAAACACCATATATTTT.

This clone was seen only a few times. This chain joins TRBV7-9 and TRBJ1-4; 9 nucleotides match TRBD1. The V segment lost 3 bases and the J segment 2 bases; nucleotides outside the gene matches: 7. Germline V CDR1 and CDR2: SEHNR, FQNEAQ (reference sequence). There are 17 residues in the CDR3. The CDR3 region is CASSLGQGRGTNEKLFF. The CDR3 nucleotides are TGTGCCAGCAGCTTGGGACAGGGCCGTGGGACTAATGAAAAACTGTTTTTT.